This TCR beta chain was obtained from a study of CD8 T cells in Susac syndrome. Random hexamers were used to reverse transcribe about 0.5 to 1 ug of RNA. Amplification of the TCR beta CDR3 was carried out by immunoSEQ multiplex PCR, which spanned a total of 54 Vbeta and 13 Jbeta segments. One entry per CDR3 protein, called by TCRdb with MiXCR from the immunoSEQ multiplex PCR reads. This table holds about 180,000 distinct CDR3 sequences, 85% to 95% found once. The V end lost 3 bases, the J end lost 0 bases, and 3 bases lay between the germline ends. This CDR3 has 12 residues. Germline CDR1 DFQATT, CDR2 SNEGSKA (reference sequence). Sequencing targeted TCR beta in blood CD8+ and CD4+ T cells. Patients with stable or active relapsing-remitting disease, all of them treatment-naive, made up the multiple sclerosis controls. Both CD4+ and CD8+ T cells were negatively isolated, and TEMRA cells underwent FACS enrichment.

Source material: CD8+ T cells from PBMCs. V gene TRBV20-1 combines with J gene TRBJ1-5, with D unclear. This TCR was sampled from a human donor with multiple sclerosis. In nucleotides, the CDR3 is TGCAGTGCTAGCTTTAGCAATCAGCCCCAGCATTTT. It is translated as CSASFSNQPQHF.